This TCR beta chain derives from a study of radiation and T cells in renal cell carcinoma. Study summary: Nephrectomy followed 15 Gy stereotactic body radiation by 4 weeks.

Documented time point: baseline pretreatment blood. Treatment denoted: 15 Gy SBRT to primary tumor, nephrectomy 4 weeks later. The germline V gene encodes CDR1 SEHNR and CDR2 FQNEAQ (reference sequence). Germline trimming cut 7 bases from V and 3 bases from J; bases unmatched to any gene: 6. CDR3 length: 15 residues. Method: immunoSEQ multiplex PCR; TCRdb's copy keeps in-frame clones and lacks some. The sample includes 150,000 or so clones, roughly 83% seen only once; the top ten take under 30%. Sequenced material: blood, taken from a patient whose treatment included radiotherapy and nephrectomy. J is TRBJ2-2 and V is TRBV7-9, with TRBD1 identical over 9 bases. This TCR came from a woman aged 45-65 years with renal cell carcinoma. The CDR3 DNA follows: TGTGCCAGCACAACAGGGGACAGGGACACCGGGGAGCTGTTTTTT. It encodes CASTTGDRDTGELFF. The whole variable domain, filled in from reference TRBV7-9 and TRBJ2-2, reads DTGVSQNPRHKITKRGQNVTFRCDPISEHNRLYWYRQTLGQGPEFLTYFQNEAQLEKSRLLSDRFSAERPKGSFSTLEIQRTEQGDSAMYLCASTTGDRDTGELFFGEGSRLTVL.